Sequencing of this TCR beta chain was carried out in a study of blood T cell repertoires in COVID-19. Study details: PBMCs, B-cell-depleted T cells, or T cells were the source of the cDNA or gDNA that made up the material.

CDR1 is KGHSH and CDR2 is LQKENI in the germline V gene. The CDR3 has 15 amino acids. V lost 4 bases to trimming and J lost 1 base, with 11 bases between them. Profiling relied on immunoSEQ multiplex PCR, and the TCRdb table lists in-frame clones only, not all of them. The sample holds around 250,000 clones; about 80% are singletons and the top ten take approximately 1.8%. The V and J genes are TRBV18 and TRBJ1-5; unclear D gene. Sequenced material: peripheral blood. The clonotype comes from a man younger than 45 who had recovered from COVID-19. The CDR3 nucleotides are TGTGCCAGCTCACTTTTGGAGGGCAGCAATCAGCCCCAGCATTTT. It translates to CASSLLEGSNQPQHF. Drawing the rest from reference TRBV18 and TRBJ1-5, the complete variable domain is NAGVMQNPRHLVRRRGQEARLRCSPMKGHSHVYWYRQLPEEGLKFMVYLQKENIIDESGMPKERFSAEFPKEGPSILRIQQVVRGDSAAYFCASSLLEGSNQPQHFGDGTRLSIL.